This T cell receptor (beta chain) was retrieved from a study of T cell changes during pregnancy in multiple sclerosis. Sequencing used immunoSEQ multiplex PCR; TCRdb keeps in-frame clones, though not all of them. The sample includes some 38,000 clones, 85% to 95% of them seen just once. This CDR3 has 18 residues. V lost 7 bases and J lost 0; bases outside the gene matches: 9. CDR1 is SNHLY, CDR2 FYNNEI, per germline. This material consisted of CD4+ T cells from peripheral blood mononuclear cells, taken after pregnancy. The rearrangement links TRBV2 to TRBJ2-1; TRBD2 agrees at 13 bases. The sequence was obtained from a female donor in good health, enrolled as a control in a pregnancy study. This chain's CDR3 is CASTPRLAGGISYNEQFF. The CDR3 DNA reads as TGTGCCAGCACCCCAAGACTAGCGGGGGGTATCTCCTACAATGAGCAGTTCTTC.